The next 25 T cell receptor beta chains were all read from a single sample in a study of T cells in Graves' hyperthyroidism and ophthalmopathy (dated by TCRdb to about 2019). The library was built by means of multiplex PCR. Sequencing instrument: Illumina HiSeq 2000. Amplification of TCR beta CDR3 regions was carried out from RNA transcripts. A first-round RT-PCR of the TCR CDR3 used the HTBI primer set with the Qiagen OneStep RT-PCR kit. TCRdb reprocessed the public reads (quality trimming at Q25 with fastp, clone calling with MiXCR) and kept in-frame beta chains. Records with the same CDR3 protein are collapsed into one entry carrying the most frequent genes and DNA. The sample table contains around 600,000 distinct CDR3 sequences; only one count was recorded for less than 20% of them. The ten largest clones represent around 7.3% of the sample. Sequencing used blood. These receptors were taken from a woman aged 30 to 39 with Graves' hyperthyroidism.

This clonotype appeared many times. The rearrangement uses TRBV10-1 and TRBJ1-4; 9 bases are a match to TRBD1. The germline CDR1 and CDR2 sequences are WNHNN and SYGVQD (reference sequence). This CDR3 region has 15 residues. The junction had 9 bases not matched to a gene; V was cut back by 6 bases and J by 7 bases. In DNA form, the CDR3 reads TGCGCCAGCAGGGCAACAGGGGGCGAAGGTGAAAAACTGTTTTTT. This encodes CASRATGGEGEKLFF.

The rearrangement links TRBV20-1 to TRBJ1-4, with D perhaps TRBD1 (5 bases). Germline lookup yields CDR1 DFQATT and CDR2 SNEGSKA (reference sequence). Trimming left V 5 bases short and J 7 bases short, with 20 bases between. This CDR3 comprises 15 residues. The CDR3 nucleotides read TGCAGTGCTCGGACCCCGGGGGACTCTGGTGAAAAACTGTTTTTT. As protein: CSARTPGDSGEKLFF.

With regard to this clonotype: One junction end does not reproduce the germline sequence, and a read error may be involved. The rearrangement links TRBV30 to TRBJ2-1; 7 nucleotides line up with TRBD1. CDR1 and CDR2 from the germline V gene are GTSNPN and SVGIG (reference sequence). This CDR3 has 15 residues. The CDR3 region has the DNA TGTACCTGGAGTGTGGGGGACAGCTCCTACAATGAGCAGTTCTTC. As protein: CTWSVGDSSYNEQFF. Supplemented by reference TRBV30 and TRBJ2-1, the full variable domain reads SQTIHQWPATLVQPVGSPLSLECTVEGTSNPNLYWYRQAAGRGLQLLFYSVGIGQISSEVPQNLSASRPQDRQFILSSKKLLLSDSGFYLCTWSVGDSSYNEQFFGPGTRLTVL.

This clonotype has just a few counts. This chain uses TRBV2 with TRBJ2-1; the match to TRBD2 covers 14 bases. The CDR3 is 19 residues long. Germline-derived CDR1 and CDR2 are SNHLY and FYNNEI. J was trimmed by 3 bases and V by 3 bases; bases with no gene match: 10. DNA of the CDR3: TGTGCCAGCAGTGAGACTAGCGGGAGGGCCTTCCCTATCTACAATGAGCAGTTCTTC. Translation: CASSETSGRAFPIYNEQFF.

Ten or more counts support this clonotype. The chain couples TRBV28 to TRBJ1-2; 11 bases line up with TRBD1. From germline, CDR1 is MDHEN and CDR2 SYDVKM. The CDR3 is made up of 17 amino acids. J lost 3 bases, V lost 6 bases, and 12 bases had no gene match. The CDR3 DNA is TGTGCCAGCAGACAGAACCGGGACAGGGGGATAGACTATGGCTACACCTTC. Its protein is CASRQNRDRGIDYGYTF.

V usage is TRBV10-3 and J usage is TRBJ2-5; the match to TRBD1 covers 8 bases. CDR1 and CDR2 (germline): ENHRY, SYGVKD. The CDR3 has 15 residues. Trimming took 2 bases from V and 4 from J; bases not matched to a gene: 6. CDR3 DNA sequence: TGTGCCATCAGTGAGCAGACAGGGGTGGGAGAGACCCAGTACTTC. Translation gives CAISEQTGVGETQYF.

V is TRBV14 and J is TRBJ2-5; 14 nucleotides agree with TRBD2. V shed 2 bases, J shed 5 bases, and the junction held 10 bases outside the gene matches. The CDR3 runs 18 residues. Germline V gene lookup returns CDR1 SGHDN and CDR2 FVKESK. This CDR3 reads CASSQSPGLAGVRETQYF. For the CDR3, the DNA is TGTGCCAGCAGCCAATCTCCGGGACTAGCGGGAGTCAGGGAGACCCAGTACTTC. Complete variable domain (other parts from reference TRBV14 and TRBJ2-5): EAGVTQFPSHSVIEKGQTVTLRCDPISGHDNLYWYRRVMGKEIKFLLHFVKESKQDESGMPNNRFLAERTGGTYSTLKVQPAELEDSGVYFCASSQSPGLAGVRETQYFGPGTRLLVL.

Here the CDR3 DNA reads TGTGCCAGCAGTGAAGTCCAGGGTTTCACAGATACGCAGTATTTT. Translating gives CASSEVQGFTDTQYF. This chain connects TRBV25-1 to TRBJ2-3, with a weak D call TRBD1 (5 bases). The V end lost 2 bases, the J end lost 2 bases, and 11 bases lay between the germline ends. This CDR3 has 15 residues. Germline CDR1 reads MGHDK; CDR2 reads SYGVNS.

This clonotype was counted a few times. The V gene is TRBV28, the J gene TRBJ1-3; tentatively, D is TRBD1 (6 bases). V was clipped by 6 bases and J by 0 bases, with 15 bases between them. CDR1 is MDHEN, CDR2 SYDVKM, per germline. CDR3 length equals 16 residues. As DNA, the CDR3 is TGTGCCAGCAGCCCATACAGGGTTACCTCTGGAAACACCATATATTTT. This codes for CASSPYRVTSGNTIYF.

This clonotype was picked up a small number of times. Germline and junction disagree at one end, which may indicate a read error. The V call is TRBV11-2, the J call TRBJ2-2; possible D gene TRBD2, 5 bases. Germline V gene sequence: CDR1 SGHAT, CDR2 FQNNGV. The CDR3 totals 15 residues. As DNA, the CDR3 is TGTGCCAGCAGCTCCGAAGGATGGGCGTCCGGGGAGCCGTTTTTT. This encodes CASSSEGWASGEPFF.

This clonotype was seen a few times. This rearrangement joins TRBV19 to TRBJ2-2; maybe TRBD2 (6 bases). The CDR3 has 15 residues. Germline assignment: CDR1 LNHDA and CDR2 SQIVND (reference sequence). V gave up 7 bases and J gave up 0 bases, with 12 bases separating them. CDR3 coding DNA: TGTGCCAGTACCGGGGGACGCTCGAACACCGGGGAGCTGTTTTTT. Translating it yields CASTGGRSNTGELFF.

For this clonotype: A much larger clone lies one base from this, so it may be a read error. The J gene is TRBJ2-7, the V gene TRBV11-2; 8 bases match TRBD2. V dropped 4 bases and J dropped 3; count of bases not matched to a gene: 8. Germline values: CDR1 SGHAT, CDR2 FQNNGV. The CDR3 length is 15 residues. CDR3 protein: CASSWLAGIFYEQYF. The CDR3 coding sequence is TGTGCCAGCAGCTGGTTAGCGGGAATATTCTACGAGCAGTACTTC.

This clonotype has just a few counts. This rearrangement joins TRBV11-2 to TRBJ1-4; 11 bases are a match to TRBD1. The CDR3 covers 15 residues. The germline V gene encodes CDR1 SGHAT and CDR2 FQNNGV. Trimming cost V 5 bases and J 6 bases; bases outside gene matches: 5. The CDR3 is CASSQPGQGDEKLFF. For the CDR3, the DNA is TGTGCCAGCAGCCAACCGGGACAGGGGGATGAAAAACTGTTTTTT.

This clonotype was seen ten or more times. The rearrangement joins TRBV7-9 to TRBJ1-1; no definite D call. Per germline, CDR1 SEHNR and CDR2 FQNEAQ (reference sequence). V was shortened by 6 bases and J by 3 bases, with 11 bases between the two germline ends. This CDR3 is built from 13 residues. Here the CDR3 reads CASRQMVDTEAFF. The CDR3 DNA reads as TGTGCCAGCAGGCAGATGGTGGACACTGAAGCTTTCTTT. Complete variable domain (other parts from reference TRBV7-9 and TRBJ1-1): DTGVSQNPRHKITKRGQNVTFRCDPISEHNRLYWYRQTLGQGPEFLTYFQNEAQLEKSRLLSDRFSAERPKGSFSTLEIQRTEQGDSAMYLCASRQMVDTEAFFGQGTRLTVV.

This rearrangement joins TRBV5-1 to TRBJ2-1, with 9 bases that match TRBD2. Germline loops: CDR1 SGHRS, CDR2 YFSETQ. The CDR3 loop spans 15 amino acids. The junction had 7 bases not matched to a gene; V was cut back by 0 bases and J by 9 bases. CDR3 residues: CASSLVGTSSSEQFF. As DNA, the CDR3 is TGCGCCAGCAGCTTGGTAGGGACTAGCTCCAGTGAGCAGTTCTTC.

V gene TRBV9 combines with J gene TRBJ2-1; 7 positions agree with TRBD1. CDR3 length equals 17 residues. V gave up 0 bases and J gave up 4 bases; unmatched junction bases: 10. The V gene's germline CDR1 is SGDLS and CDR2 YYNGEE. The CDR3 loop reads CASSVGTKGQPYNEQFF. In DNA form, the CDR3 reads TGTGCCAGCAGCGTAGGCACTAAGGGACAGCCTTACAATGAGCAGTTCTTC. Drawing the rest from reference TRBV9 and TRBJ2-1, the complete variable domain is DSGVTQTPKHLITATGQRVTLRCSPRSGDLSVYWYQQSLDQGLQFLIQYYNGEERAKGNILERFSAQQFPDLHSELNLSSLELGDSALYFCASSVGTKGQPYNEQFFGPGTRLTVL.

This clonotype turned up a few times. This chain joins TRBV6-1 and TRBJ2-7, with D unclear. Germline CDR1 and CDR2: MNHNS and SASEGT. V dropped 8 bases and J dropped 5 bases, with 13 bases sitting between them. The CDR3 is 12 amino acids. The CDR3 spells CASGNGIDEQYF. The CDR3 coding sequence is TGTGCCAGCGGGAATGGGATCGACGAGCAGTACTTC.

The chain uses TRBV29-1 and TRBJ2-7; 13 bases align to TRBD2. From germline, CDR1 is SQVTM and CDR2 ANQGSEA. V shed 3 bases, J shed 6 bases, and the junction held 5 bases outside the gene matches. The CDR3 totals 14 residues. CDR3 in amino acids: CSVDGLAGEAEQYF. CDR3 sequence (DNA): TGCAGCGTTGATGGACTAGCGGGAGAAGCCGAGCAGTACTTC.

The chain combines TRBV20-1 with TRBJ2-1, with unresolved D. There are 13 residues in the CDR3. V was clipped by 4 bases and J by 1 base, with 8 bases between them. Looked up from germline, CDR1 is DFQATT and CDR2 is SNEGSKA (reference sequence). Here the CDR3 reads CSAKMFSYNEQFF. The CDR3 nucleotides read TGCAGTGCTAAAATGTTTTCCTACAATGAGCAGTTCTTC.

This clonotype was counted only a few times. The rearrangement joins TRBV4-2 to TRBJ2-7; 11 bases fit TRBD1. Per germline, CDR1 LGHNA and CDR2 YNFKEQ. J gave up 4 bases and V 1 base, and 3 bases lay outside the gene matches. The CDR3 extends over 15 amino acids. The CDR3 region has the DNA TGTGCCAGCAGCCAAGCGGGACAGGGGGGGTACGAGCAGTACTTC. Encoded protein: CASSQAGQGGYEQYF.

This clonotype was picked up a small number of times. The J gene is TRBJ2-3, the V gene TRBV20-1; tentative D call: TRBD2 (6 bases). The germline gives CDR1 DFQATT, CDR2 SNEGSKA (reference sequence). Between the trimmed V and J ends, which lost 2 bases and 2 bases, there was a span of 23 bases. This CDR3 spans 18 amino acids. CDR3 amino acids: CSARPYGASGFTTDTQYF. CDR3 in DNA: TGCAGTGCTAGACCATACGGGGCGAGCGGGTTTACCACAGATACGCAGTATTTT.

Many counts were recorded for this clonotype. This chain connects TRBV5-1 to TRBJ2-7; 8 bases are shared with TRBD2. Germline V gives CDR1 SGHRS, CDR2 YFSETQ. The ends lost 6 bases at V and 0 bases at J; junction bases unmatched: 2. The CDR3 runs to 13 residues. In DNA form, the CDR3 reads TGCGCCAGCAAGCGGGAGACCTCCTACGAGCAGTACTTC. Its translation: CASKRETSYEQYF.

This clonotype was seen ten or more times. The chain links TRBV2 to TRBJ2-1; TRBD2 agrees at 10 bases. CDR1 SNHLY and CDR2 FYNNEI come from the germline V gene. Unmatched junction bases numbered 6, after V lost 4 bases and J lost 0 bases. CDR3 length: 17 residues. The CDR3: CASSGAGLASSYNEQFF. In DNA, the CDR3 is TGTGCCAGCAGTGGGGCGGGACTAGCGAGCTCCTACAATGAGCAGTTCTTC.

This clonotype has at least ten counts. The chain recombines TRBV18 with TRBJ2-1, with D perhaps given as TRBD1 or TRBD2 (5 bases each). The CDR3 runs to 13 residues. Germline V gene sequence: CDR1 KGHSH, CDR2 LQKENI. Trimming cost V 3 bases and J 8 bases, with 11 bases left between them. In DNA, the CDR3 is TGTGCCAGCTCACCCCGGGAAGGGGATGAGCAGTTCTTC. Its translation is CASSPREGDEQFF. Looking up the rest from reference TRBV18 and TRBJ2-1 gives the full variable domain: NAGVMQNPRHLVRRRGQEARLRCSPMKGHSHVYWYRQLPEEGLKFMVYLQKENIIDESGMPKERFSAEFPKEGPSILRIQQVVRGDSAAYFCASSPREGDEQFFGPGTRLTVL.

J is TRBJ2-7 and V is TRBV28, with D perhaps TRBD1 (6 bases). CDR3 length equals 14 residues. Deletions cut 5 bases from V and 0 bases from J, with 11 bases between. The germline V gene encodes CDR1 MDHEN and CDR2 SYDVKM. In DNA form, the CDR3 reads TGTGCCAGCAGTCCGTACAGGGACTCCTACGAGCAGTACTTC. Protein sequence: CASSPYRDSYEQYF.